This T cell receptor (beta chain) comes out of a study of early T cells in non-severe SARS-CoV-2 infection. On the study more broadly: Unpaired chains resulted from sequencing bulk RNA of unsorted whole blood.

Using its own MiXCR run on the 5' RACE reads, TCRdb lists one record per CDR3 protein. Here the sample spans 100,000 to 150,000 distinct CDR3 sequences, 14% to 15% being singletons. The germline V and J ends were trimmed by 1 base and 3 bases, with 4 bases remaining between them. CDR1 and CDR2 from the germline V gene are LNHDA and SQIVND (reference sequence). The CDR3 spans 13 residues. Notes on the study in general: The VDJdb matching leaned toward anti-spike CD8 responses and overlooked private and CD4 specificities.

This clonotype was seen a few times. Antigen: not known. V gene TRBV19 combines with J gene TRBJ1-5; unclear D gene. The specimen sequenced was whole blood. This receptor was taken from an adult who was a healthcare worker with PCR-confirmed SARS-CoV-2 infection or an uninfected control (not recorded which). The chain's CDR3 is CASSIVDNQPQHF. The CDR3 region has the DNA TGTGCCAGTAGTATAGTGGACAATCAGCCCCAGCATTTT.